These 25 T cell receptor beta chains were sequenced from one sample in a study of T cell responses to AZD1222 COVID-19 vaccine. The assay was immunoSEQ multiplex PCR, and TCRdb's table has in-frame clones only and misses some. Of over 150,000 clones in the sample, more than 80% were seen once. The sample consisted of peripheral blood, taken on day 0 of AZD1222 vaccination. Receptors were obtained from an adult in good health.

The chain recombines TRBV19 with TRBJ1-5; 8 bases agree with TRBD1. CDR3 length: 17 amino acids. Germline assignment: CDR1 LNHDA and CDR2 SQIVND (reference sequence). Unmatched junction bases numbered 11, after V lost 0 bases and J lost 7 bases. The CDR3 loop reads CASSIDPTDRAGQPQHF. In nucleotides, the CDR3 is TGTGCCAGTAGTATAGACCCGACGGACAGGGCGGGACAGCCCCAGCATTTT.

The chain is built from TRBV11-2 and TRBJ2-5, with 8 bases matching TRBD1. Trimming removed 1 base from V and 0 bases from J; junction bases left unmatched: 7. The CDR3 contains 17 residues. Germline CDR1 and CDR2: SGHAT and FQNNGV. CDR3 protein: CASSLGDRGPYQETQYF. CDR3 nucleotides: TGTGCCAGCAGCTTAGGTGACAGGGGACCCTACCAAGAGACCCAGTACTTC.

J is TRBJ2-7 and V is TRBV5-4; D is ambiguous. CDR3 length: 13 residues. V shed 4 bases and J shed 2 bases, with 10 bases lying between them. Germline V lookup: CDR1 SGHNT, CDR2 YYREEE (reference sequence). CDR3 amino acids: CASSQRTPYEQYV. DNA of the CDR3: TGTGCCAGCAGCCAACGGACCCCCTACGAGCAGTACGTC.

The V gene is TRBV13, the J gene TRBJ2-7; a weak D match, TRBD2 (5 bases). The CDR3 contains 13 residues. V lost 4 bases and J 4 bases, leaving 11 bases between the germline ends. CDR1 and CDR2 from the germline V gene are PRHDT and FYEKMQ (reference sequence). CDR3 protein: CASSSSRGYEQYV. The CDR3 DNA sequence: TGTGCCAGCAGCTCCTCCCGGGGTTACGAGCAGTACGTC.

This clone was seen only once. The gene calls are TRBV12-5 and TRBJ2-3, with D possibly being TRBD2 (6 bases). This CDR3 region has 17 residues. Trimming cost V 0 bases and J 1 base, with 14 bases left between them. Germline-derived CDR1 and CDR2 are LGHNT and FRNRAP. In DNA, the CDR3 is TGTGCTAGTGGTTTGGTACCAAAAGAGCGGGGCACAGATACGCAGTATTTT. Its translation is CASGLVPKERGTDTQYF.

DNA for the CDR3: TGCGCCAGCAGCCAACCCACTAGCTTTGAGACCCAGTACTTC. Translated, it gives CASSQPTSFETQYF. The chain links TRBV4-1 to TRBJ2-5; TRBD2 is a possible D gene (6 bases). Between the trimmed V and J ends, which lost 2 bases and 5 bases, there was a span of 12 bases. Germline V gene data show CDR1 as MGHRA and CDR2 as YSYEKL. CDR3 size: 14 residues.

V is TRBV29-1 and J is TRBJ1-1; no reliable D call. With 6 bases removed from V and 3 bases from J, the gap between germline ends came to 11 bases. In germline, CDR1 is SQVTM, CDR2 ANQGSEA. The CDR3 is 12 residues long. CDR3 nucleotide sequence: TGCAGCGTGAACAGACAAGACACTGAAGCTTTCTTT. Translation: CSVNRQDTEAFF. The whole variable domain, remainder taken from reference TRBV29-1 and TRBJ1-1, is SAVISQKPSRDICQRGTSLTIQCQVDSQVTMMFWYRQQPGQSLTLIATANQGSEATYESGFVIDKFPISRPNLTFSTLTVSNMSPEDSSIYLCSVNRQDTEAFFGQGTRLTVV.

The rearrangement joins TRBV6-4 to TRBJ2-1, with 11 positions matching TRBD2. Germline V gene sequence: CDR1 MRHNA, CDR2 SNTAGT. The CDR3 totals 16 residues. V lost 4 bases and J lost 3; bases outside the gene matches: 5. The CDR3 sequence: CASSVASGGLYNEQFF. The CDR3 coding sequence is TGTGCCAGCAGTGTAGCTAGCGGGGGGCTCTACAATGAGCAGTTCTTC.

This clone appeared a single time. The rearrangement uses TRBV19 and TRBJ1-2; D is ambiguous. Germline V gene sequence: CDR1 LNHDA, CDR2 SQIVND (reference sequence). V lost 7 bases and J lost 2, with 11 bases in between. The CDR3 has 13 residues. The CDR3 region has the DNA TGTGCCAGTACCCTGAGTGGCAACTATGGCTACACCTTC. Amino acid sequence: CASTLSGNYGYTF.

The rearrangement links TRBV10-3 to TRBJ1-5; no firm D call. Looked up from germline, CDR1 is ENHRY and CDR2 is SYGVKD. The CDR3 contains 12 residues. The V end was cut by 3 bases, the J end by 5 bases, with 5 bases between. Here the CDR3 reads CAISDWDQPQHF. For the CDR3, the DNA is TGTGCCATCAGTGATTGGGATCAGCCCCAGCATTTT.

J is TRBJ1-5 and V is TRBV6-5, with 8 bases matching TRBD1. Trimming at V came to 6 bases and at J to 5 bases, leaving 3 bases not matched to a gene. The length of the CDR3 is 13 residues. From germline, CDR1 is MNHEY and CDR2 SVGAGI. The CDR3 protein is CASRAQGDQPQHF. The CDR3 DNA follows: TGTGCCAGCAGGGCACAGGGGGATCAGCCCCAGCATTTT.

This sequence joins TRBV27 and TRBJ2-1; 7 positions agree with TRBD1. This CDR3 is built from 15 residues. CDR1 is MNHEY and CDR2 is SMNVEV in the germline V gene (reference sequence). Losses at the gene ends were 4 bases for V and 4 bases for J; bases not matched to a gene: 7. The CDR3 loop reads CASSSWTGPYNEQFF. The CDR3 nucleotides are TGTGCCAGCAGTTCGTGGACAGGCCCATACAATGAGCAGTTCTTC.

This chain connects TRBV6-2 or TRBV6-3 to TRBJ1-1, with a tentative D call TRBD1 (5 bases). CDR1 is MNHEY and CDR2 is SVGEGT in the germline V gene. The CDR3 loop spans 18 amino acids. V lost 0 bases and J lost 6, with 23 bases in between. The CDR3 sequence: CASSYSTDLGPSRSEAFF. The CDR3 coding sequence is TGTGCCAGCAGTTACTCGACGGATTTGGGACCATCACGATCTGAAGCTTTCTTT.

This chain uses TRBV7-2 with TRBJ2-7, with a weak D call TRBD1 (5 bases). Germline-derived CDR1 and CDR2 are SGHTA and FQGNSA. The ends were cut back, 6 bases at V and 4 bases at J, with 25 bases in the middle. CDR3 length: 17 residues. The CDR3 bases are TGTGCCAGCAGTCGCAAACAGGTGTCTAAGGTTATTTACGAGCAGTACTTC. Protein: CASSRKQVSKVIYEQYF.

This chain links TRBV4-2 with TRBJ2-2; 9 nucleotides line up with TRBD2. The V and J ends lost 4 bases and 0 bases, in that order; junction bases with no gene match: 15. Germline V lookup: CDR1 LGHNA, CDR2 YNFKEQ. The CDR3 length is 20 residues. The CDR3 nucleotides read TGTGCCAGCAGCCTCCCGGGGCAGCGGGGGGAAAAAACGAACACCGGGGAGCTGTTTTTT. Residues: CASSLPGQRGEKTNTGELFF.

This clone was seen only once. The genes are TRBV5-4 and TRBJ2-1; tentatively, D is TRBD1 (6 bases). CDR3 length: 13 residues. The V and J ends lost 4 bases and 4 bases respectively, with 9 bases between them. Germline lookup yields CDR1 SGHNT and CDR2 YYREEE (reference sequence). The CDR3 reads CASSVTGYNEQFF. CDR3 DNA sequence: TGTGCCAGCAGCGTAACAGGGTACAATGAGCAGTTCTTC.

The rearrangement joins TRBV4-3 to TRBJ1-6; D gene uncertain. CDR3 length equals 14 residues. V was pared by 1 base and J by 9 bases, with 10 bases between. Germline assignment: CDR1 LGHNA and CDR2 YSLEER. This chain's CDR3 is CASSQGGSSSPLHF. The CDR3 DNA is TGCGCCAGCAGCCAAGGCGGGAGTAGTTCACCCCTCCACTTT.

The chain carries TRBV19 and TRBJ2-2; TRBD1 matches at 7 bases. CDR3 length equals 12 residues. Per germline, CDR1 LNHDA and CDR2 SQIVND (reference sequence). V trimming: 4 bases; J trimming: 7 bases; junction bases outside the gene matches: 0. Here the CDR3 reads CASSRQGGELFF. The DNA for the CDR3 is TGTGCCAGTAGTAGACAGGGCGGGGAGCTGTTTTTT.

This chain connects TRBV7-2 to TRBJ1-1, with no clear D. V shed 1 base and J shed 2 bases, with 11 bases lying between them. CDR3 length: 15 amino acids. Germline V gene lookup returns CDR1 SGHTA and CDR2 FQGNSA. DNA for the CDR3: TGTGCCAGCAGCTTAGGACGGGTGACCAACACTGAAGCTTTCTTT. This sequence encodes CASSLGRVTNTEAFF.

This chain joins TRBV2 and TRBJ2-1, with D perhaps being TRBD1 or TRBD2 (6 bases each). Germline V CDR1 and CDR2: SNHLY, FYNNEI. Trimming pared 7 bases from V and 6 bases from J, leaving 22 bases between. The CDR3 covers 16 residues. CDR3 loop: CASTTRGQDSLNEQFF. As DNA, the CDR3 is TGTGCCAGCACCACCCGGGGGCAGGACAGTCTCAATGAGCAGTTCTTC.

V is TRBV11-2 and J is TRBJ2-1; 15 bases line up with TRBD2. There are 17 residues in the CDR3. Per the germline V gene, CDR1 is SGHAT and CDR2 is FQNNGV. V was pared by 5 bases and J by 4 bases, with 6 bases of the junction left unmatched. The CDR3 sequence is CASSPPGTSGGYNEQFF. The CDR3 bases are TGTGCCAGCAGCCCGCCCGGGACTAGCGGGGGGTACAATGAGCAGTTCTTC.

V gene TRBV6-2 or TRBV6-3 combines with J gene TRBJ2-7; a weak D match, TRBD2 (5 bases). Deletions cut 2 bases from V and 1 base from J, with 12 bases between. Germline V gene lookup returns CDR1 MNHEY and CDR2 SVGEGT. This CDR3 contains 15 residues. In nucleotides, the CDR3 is TGTGCCAGCAGTTACCCGGGCAAGCGGTCCTACGAGCAGTACTTC. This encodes CASSYPGKRSYEQYF.

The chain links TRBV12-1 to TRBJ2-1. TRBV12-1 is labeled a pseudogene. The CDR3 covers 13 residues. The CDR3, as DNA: TGTGCCAGCAGCTTTACTATGGGGAATGAGCAGTTCTTC. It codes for CASSFTMGNEQFF.

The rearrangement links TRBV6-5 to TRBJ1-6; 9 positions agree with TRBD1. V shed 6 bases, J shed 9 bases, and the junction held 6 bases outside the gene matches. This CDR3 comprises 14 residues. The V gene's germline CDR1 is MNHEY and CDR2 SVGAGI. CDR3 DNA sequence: TGTGCCAGCAGCCACAGGGGGCCGAGTTCACCCCTCCACTTT. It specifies CASSHRGPSSPLHF.

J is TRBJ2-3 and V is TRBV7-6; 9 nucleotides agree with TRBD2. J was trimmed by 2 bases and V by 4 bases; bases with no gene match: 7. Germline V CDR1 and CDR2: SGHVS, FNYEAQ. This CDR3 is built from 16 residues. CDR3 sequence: CASSSPLAGTTDTQYF. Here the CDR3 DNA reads TGTGCCAGCAGCTCCCCTCTAGCGGGAACCACAGATACGCAGTATTTT. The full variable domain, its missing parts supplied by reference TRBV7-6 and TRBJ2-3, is GAGVSQSPRYKVTKRGQDVALRCDPISGHVSLYWYRQALGQGPEFLTYFNYEAQQDKSGLPNDRFSAERPEGSISTLTIQRTEQRDSAMYRCASSSPLAGTTDTQYFGPGTRLTVL.